This is a list of T cell receptor beta chains from one sample in a study of graft-versus-host responses after intestinal transplantation. The method was immunoSEQ multiplex PCR; TCRdb's version includes in-frame clones alone and lacks a portion of them. The table includes approximately 5,100 clones, 27% detected once. Sequences were derived from alloreactive CD8+ T cells from a mixed lymphocyte reaction culture, sampled before transplantation. The receptor set was obtained from a human patient who was an organ donor for intestinal transplantation. CDR3s leave out the opening cysteine and the closing phenylalanine or tryptophan. Each record gives: D gene, J gene, V gene, CDR3 protein. A D gene is named only where the DNA matches it firmly.

d_call: TRBD1
j_call: TRBJ2-1
v_call: TRBV28
cdr3_aa: ASRTTGADEQF

d_call: TRBD1
j_call: TRBJ1-1
v_call: TRBV7-2
cdr3_aa: ASSSWTGRGFMNTEAF

d_call: -
j_call: TRBJ2-1
v_call: TRBV5-1
cdr3_aa: ASRPGDNEQF

d_call: TRBD2
j_call: TRBJ2-1
v_call: TRBV7-9
cdr3_aa: ASSAGTSSYNEQF

d_call: -
j_call: TRBJ1-4
v_call: TRBV4-2
cdr3_aa: ASSQDLTPTNEKLF

d_call: TRBD2
j_call: TRBJ2-5
v_call: TRBV28
cdr3_aa: ASSPGLAGAHLETQY

d_call: TRBD1
j_call: TRBJ1-6
v_call: TRBV5-1
cdr3_aa: ASSLATRQGASNSPLH

d_call: -
j_call: TRBJ2-1
v_call: TRBV6-6
cdr3_aa: ASSYTRGNEQF

d_call: -
j_call: TRBJ1-5
v_call: TRBV27
cdr3_aa: ASSAQGWDQPQH

d_call: -
j_call: TRBJ1-1
v_call: TRBV6-5
cdr3_aa: ASSGGGRTEAF

d_call: -
j_call: TRBJ2-1
v_call: TRBV4-1
cdr3_aa: ASSQVVRGNEQF

d_call: -
j_call: TRBJ1-5
v_call: TRBV2
cdr3_aa: ASSRVDSNQPQH

d_call: -
j_call: TRBJ1-2
v_call: TRBV30
cdr3_aa: AWTGNYGYT

d_call: -
j_call: TRBJ2-2
v_call: TRBV4-1
cdr3_aa: ASSQFQVSNTGELF

d_call: TRBD1
j_call: TRBJ1-2
v_call: TRBV5-4
cdr3_aa: ASSRGTGEGGYT

d_call: TRBD1
j_call: TRBJ2-3
v_call: TRBV6-4
cdr3_aa: ASSDTGGQGVDTQY

d_call: -
j_call: TRBJ2-5
v_call: TRBV5-6
cdr3_aa: ASSPGQGWETQY

d_call: TRBD1
j_call: TRBJ1-4
v_call: TRBV7-2
cdr3_aa: ASSSRTGGYEKLF

d_call: TRBD1
j_call: TRBJ2-4
v_call: TRBV7-9
cdr3_aa: ASSSSLDRGENIQY

d_call: -
j_call: TRBJ1-5
v_call: TRBV9
cdr3_aa: ASSDRPGGVPQH

d_call: -
j_call: TRBJ1-5
v_call: TRBV4-2
cdr3_aa: ASSFRRDSNQPQH

d_call: TRBD1
j_call: TRBJ1-5
v_call: TRBV5-6
cdr3_aa: ASSFYGPGGFSNQPQH

d_call: TRBD1
j_call: TRBJ2-1
v_call: TRBV5-1
cdr3_aa: ASSFVLMGQGKF

d_call: -
j_call: TRBJ1-1
v_call: TRBV28
cdr3_aa: ASSLLRFRHRDTEAF

d_call: TRBD1
j_call: TRBJ1-1
v_call: TRBV11-2
cdr3_aa: ASSLTGDPEAF

d_call: TRBD2
j_call: TRBJ2-5
v_call: TRBV6-4
cdr3_aa: ASSKLAGEQETQY